The subject of this entry is one TCR beta chain. Its antigen is as yet unknown. The J segment lost 0 bases and the V segment lost 11 bases, leaving 2 bases of the junction unmatched. The length of the CDR3 is 12 residues. Germline CDR1 reads ENHRY; CDR2 reads SYGVKD. Data came from immunoSEQ multiplex PCR; TCRdb stores just in-frame clones and leaves some out. The sample yields about 50,000 clones, 78% seen once. The sample originates from a study of a mutant IDH1 vaccine in newly diagnosed glioma. Study as a whole: Vaccination of patients was performed eight times, in weeks 1, 3, 5, 7, 11, 15, 19 and 23. Vaccines began 4-6 weeks after radiotherapy alone, or with temozolomide cycles.

Time point described: week 5, during vaccination. Vaccine doses each comprised 300 ug of mutant IDH1 20-mer peptide, with topical imiquimod. The donor cohort comprised cases of new WHO grade 3 or 4 IDH1-mutant, ATRX-lost astrocytoma. The specimen comprised PBMCs, sampled from a glioma patient whose treatment included an IDH1 peptide vaccine. The sequence was obtained from a man between 50 and 59 years old with glioma. The chain joins TRBV10-3 to TRBJ2-3; 7 bases are a match to TRBD2. The chain's CDR3 is CASGGSTDTQYF. The CDR3, as DNA: TGTGCCTCGGGAGGTAGCACAGATACGCAGTATTTT.